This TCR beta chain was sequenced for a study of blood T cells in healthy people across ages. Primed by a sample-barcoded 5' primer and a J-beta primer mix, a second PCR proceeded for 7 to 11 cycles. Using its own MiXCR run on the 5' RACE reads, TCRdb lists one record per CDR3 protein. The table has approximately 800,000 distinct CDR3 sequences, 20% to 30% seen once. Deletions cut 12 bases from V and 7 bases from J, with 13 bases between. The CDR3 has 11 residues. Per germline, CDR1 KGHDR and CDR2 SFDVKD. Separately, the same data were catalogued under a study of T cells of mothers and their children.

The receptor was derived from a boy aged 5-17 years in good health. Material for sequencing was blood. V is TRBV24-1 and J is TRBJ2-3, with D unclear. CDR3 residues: CASEGPYTQYF. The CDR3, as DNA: TGTGCCTCGGAAGGCCCGTATACGCAGTATTTT.